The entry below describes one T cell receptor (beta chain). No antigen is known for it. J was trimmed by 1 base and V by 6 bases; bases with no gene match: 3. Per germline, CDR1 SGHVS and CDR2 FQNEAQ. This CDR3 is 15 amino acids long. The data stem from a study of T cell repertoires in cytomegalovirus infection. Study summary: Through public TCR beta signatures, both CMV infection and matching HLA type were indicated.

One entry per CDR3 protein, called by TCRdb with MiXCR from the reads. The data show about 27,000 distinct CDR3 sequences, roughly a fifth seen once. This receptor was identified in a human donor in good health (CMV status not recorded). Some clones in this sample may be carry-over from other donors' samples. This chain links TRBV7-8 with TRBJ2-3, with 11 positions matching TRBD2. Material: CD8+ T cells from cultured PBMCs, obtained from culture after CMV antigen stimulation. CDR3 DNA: TGTGCCAGCAGACTACTAGCGGGAGGCACAGATACGCAGTATTTT. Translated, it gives CASRLLAGGTDTQYF.